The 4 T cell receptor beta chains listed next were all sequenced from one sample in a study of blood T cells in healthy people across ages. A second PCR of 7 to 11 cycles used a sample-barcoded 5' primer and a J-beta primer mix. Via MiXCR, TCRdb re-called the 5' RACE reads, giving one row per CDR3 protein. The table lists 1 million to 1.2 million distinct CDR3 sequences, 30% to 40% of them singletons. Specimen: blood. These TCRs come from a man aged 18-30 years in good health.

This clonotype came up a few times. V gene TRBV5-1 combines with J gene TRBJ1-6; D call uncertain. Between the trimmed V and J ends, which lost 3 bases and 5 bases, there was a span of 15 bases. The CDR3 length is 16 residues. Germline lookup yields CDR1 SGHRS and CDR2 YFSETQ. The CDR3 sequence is CASSSSPSSNNSPLHF. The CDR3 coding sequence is TGCGCCAGCAGCTCTTCCCCCAGCAGCAATAATTCACCCCTCCACTTT.

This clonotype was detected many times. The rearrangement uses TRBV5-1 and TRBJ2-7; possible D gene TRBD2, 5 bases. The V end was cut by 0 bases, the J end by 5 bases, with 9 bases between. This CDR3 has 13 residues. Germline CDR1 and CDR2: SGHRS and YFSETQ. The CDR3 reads CASSLEGSDEQYF. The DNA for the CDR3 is TGCGCCAGCAGCTTGGAAGGGAGCGACGAGCAGTACTTC.

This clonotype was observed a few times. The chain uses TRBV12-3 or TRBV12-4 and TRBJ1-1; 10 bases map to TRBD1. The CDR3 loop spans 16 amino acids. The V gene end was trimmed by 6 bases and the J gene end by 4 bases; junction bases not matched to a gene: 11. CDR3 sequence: CASRPGTGEVATEAFF. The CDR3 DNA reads TGTGCCAGCAGGCCTGGGACAGGGGAAGTGGCCACTGAAGCTTTCTTT.

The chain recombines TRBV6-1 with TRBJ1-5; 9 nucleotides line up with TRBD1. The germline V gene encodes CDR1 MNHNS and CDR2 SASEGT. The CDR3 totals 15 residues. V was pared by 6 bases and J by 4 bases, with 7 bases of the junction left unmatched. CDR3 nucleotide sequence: TGTGCCAGCAGATACAGGACAGGGGTGAATCAGCCCCAGCATTTT. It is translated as CASRYRTGVNQPQHF.